This record concerns one T cell receptor (beta chain) sequence. What antigen it recognizes has not been identified. Per-nucleotide qualities are absent, and no much larger clonotype sits a single base away. These data originate in a study of T cell responses to AZD1222 COVID-19 vaccine (dated by TCRdb to about 2021). Looking at the study overall: A total of over 230 trial participants underwent TCR sequencing, of whom about 210 had received two doses of AZD1222 and around 26 had received two doses of the MenACWY control vaccine. Trial participants were enrolled by age into 18-55, 56-69 and 70-plus year subgroups, with around 150, 28 and 57 TCR-sequenced participants respectively. What the authors observed across the whole study: After two AZD1222 doses, both the breadth and the depth of spike-specific TCRs were significantly higher than at day 0 and than in MenACWY recipients. Conclusions about previously exposed vaccinees are limited because only six or seven AZD1222 recipients were SARS-CoV-2 seropositive at baseline. CD4 TCRs associated with the vaccine covered the entire spike protein, and the dominant responses were in regions 160-218 and 743-854. In the small 56-69-year group, the increase in depth fell short of significance, most likely because of low power. Reportedly, close to half of the unique spike-specific TCRs recognized epitopes lying outside the regions that are mutated in the B.1.351 and B.1.1.7 variants. Participants were mostly white British and included more females than males, and it was suggested by the authors that clonal diversity may have been underestimated. No day 14 peak-response samples were available, so repertoires were characterized only after the peak T cell response.

The time point label of this sample denotes: baseline before first vaccination. The treatment or condition tag for this specimen amounts to: meningococcal conjugate vaccine given as trial control. Vaccinee samples were obtained from the UK trials COV001 and COV002, which included a single-blind randomized controlled phase 2/3 trial of AZD1222 (ChAdOx1 nCoV-19) in healthy adults. For TCRbeta chain sequencing, PBMC samples from trial participants were taken at day 0 and at day 28 after the second dose. The CDR3 regions of human TCRbeta chains were subjected to immunosequencing. The original pipeline was this. TCRs in the repertoires were matched against a reference library of SARS-CoV-2-specific TCRs that had been generated with the MIRA antigen-specificity platform. Breadth meant the fraction of unique TCRs that were SARS-CoV-2-associated, whereas depth meant the fraction of total T cells that were SARS-CoV-2-associated. Using the MIRA data, each spike-specific TCR was assigned both to the spike region to which the TCR was reactive and to a CD4 or CD8 class. Log10-transformed breadth and depth values were compared by one-way ANOVA with Sidak's multiple comparisons tests. The table was pulled from immuneACCESS by TCRdb, which kept in-frame rearrangements only. Such tables lose some clones; where checked, under half of the loss comes from unresolved V genes, and the rest has no known cause. The DNA was the basis for D and trimming; V, J and clone size are from that table. The table for this sample lists tens of thousands of clones; 80% to 90% of them were counted only once. The ten largest make up over 9% of the sample.

Relative to germline, V is 4 bases shorter and J is 0 bases shorter, with 12 bases between their ends. From its cysteine to its phenylalanine, the CDR3 spans 15 amino acids. The sequence is cut down to CDR3 DNA, 45 bases in frame from base 1. Taken from the germline V gene, the CDR1 and CDR2 loops are MRHNA and SNTAGT. This receptor was taken from an adult in good health. Recombination linked TRBV6-4 to TRBJ1-1, with a tentative D gene TRBD1 over 5 matching bases. Material: peripheral blood, obtained on day 0 of MenACWY control vaccination. The CDR3 sequence is CASSARAGMNTEAFF. Here is the DNA: TGTGCCAGCAGTGCCAGGGCGGGGATGAACACTGAAGCTTTCTTT.